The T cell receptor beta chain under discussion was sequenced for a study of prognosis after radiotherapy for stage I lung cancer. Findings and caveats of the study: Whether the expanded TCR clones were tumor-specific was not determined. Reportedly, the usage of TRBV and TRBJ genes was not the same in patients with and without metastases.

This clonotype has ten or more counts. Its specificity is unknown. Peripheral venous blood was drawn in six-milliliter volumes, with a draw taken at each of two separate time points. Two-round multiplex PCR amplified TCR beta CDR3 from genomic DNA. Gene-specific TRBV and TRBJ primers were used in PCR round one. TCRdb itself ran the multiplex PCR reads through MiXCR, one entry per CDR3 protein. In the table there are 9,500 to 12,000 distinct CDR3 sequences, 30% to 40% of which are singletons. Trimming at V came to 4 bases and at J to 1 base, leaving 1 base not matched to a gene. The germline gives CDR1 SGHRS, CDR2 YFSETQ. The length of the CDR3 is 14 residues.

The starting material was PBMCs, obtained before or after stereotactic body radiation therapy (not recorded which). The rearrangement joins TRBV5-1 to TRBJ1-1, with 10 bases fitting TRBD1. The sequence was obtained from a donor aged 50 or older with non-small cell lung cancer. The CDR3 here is CASSRTGGNTEAFF. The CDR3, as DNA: TGCGCCAGCAGCCGGACAGGGGGGAACACTGAAGCTTTCTTT.